A selection of T cell receptor beta chains follows, all from one sample in a study of T cells expressing NK-cell markers. TCRdb reprocessed the 5' RACE reads, with one entry per CDR3 protein and no DNA. This repertoire includes roughly 120,000 distinct CDR3 sequences. Sequenced sample: blood T cells: a sorted CD56 or NKG2C T cell subset, CD4+ or CD8+ T cells, or bulk PBMC T cells (not recorded which). The receptors come from a woman aged 18 to 75 in good health. CDR3s include the opening cysteine and the closing phenylalanine or tryptophan. Each record gives: J gene, V gene, CDR3 length, CDR3 protein.

TRBJ2-3	TRBV10-3	12	CASQDQPDTQYF
TRBJ2-2	TRBV15	14	CATSEGLGTGELFF
TRBJ2-1	TRBV6-2/TRBV6-3	13	CASRRTGENEQFF
TRBJ2-7	TRBV10-3	15	CAISKRGGLGYEQYF
TRBJ2-7	TRBV7-8	13	CASSLGLAGEQYF
TRBJ2-1	TRBV19	18	CASNWDRGAGGLYNEQFF
TRBJ2-1	TRBV5-8	17	CASSLDGQGRSYNEQFF
TRBJ2-3	TRBV7-9	14	CASTPALALDTQYF
TRBJ1-6	TRBV13	13	CASSPNYNSPLHF
TRBJ2-1	TRBV4-3	14	CASSQGLGSNEQFF
TRBJ1-1	TRBV12-3/TRBV12-4	15	CASRTPGLPNTEAFF
TRBJ1-6	TRBV27	14	CASSPFDHNSPLHF
TRBJ2-2	TRBV20-1	14	CSASETGDTGELFF
TRBJ1-2	TRBV7-2	11	CASSIGVPPTF
TRBJ2-5	TRBV29-1	12	CSVESTGLVGYF
TRBJ2-2	TRBV16	16	CASSQADPRATGELFF
TRBJ2-7	TRBV12-3/TRBV12-4	17	CASSFYRGTGADYEQYF
TRBJ2-7	TRBV29-1	11	CSVLLGVEQYF
TRBJ2-7	TRBV12-3/TRBV12-4	14	CASSSSTPPYEQYF
TRBJ2-5	TRBV5-6	15	CASSLAVASRETQYF
TRBJ2-7	TRBV27	14	CASQFGQGNYEQYF
TRBJ2-7	TRBV27	15	CASSVASGRALEQYF
TRBJ2-5	TRBV12-3/TRBV12-4	17	CASSSSEFPVPLETQYF
TRBJ2-7	TRBV29-1	16	CSGQGGTSGDSYEQYF
TRBJ2-7	TRBV20-1	12	CSATTSGYEQYF
TRBJ1-5	TRBV25-1	12	CASRTGDQPQHF
TRBJ1-6	TRBV20-1	14	CSARDYRVGSPLHF
TRBJ2-1	TRBV5-4	15	CASSLTSGGAGEQFF
TRBJ2-5	TRBV4-1	16	CASSQGTRDGQETQYF
TRBJ2-2	TRBV12-3/TRBV12-4	20	CASSFDRGLPYPSNTGELFF
TRBJ1-5	TRBV5-6	15	CASSFDGDGNQPQHF
TRBJ1-1	TRBV14	14	CASSLTGGGTEAFF
TRBJ2-7	TRBV20-1	12	CSLPSGDLEQYF
TRBJ2-3	TRBV7-2	15	CASSPRDFDTDTQYF
TRBJ1-6	TRBV5-6	17	CASSLDWAHTGNSPLHF
TRBJ2-7	TRBV19	14	CASISPENGYEQYF
TRBJ2-7	TRBV20-1	15	CSARDLQQGPSEQYF
TRBJ1-2	TRBV5-4	12	CASSSGPGRYTF
TRBJ2-7	TRBV27	13	CASSSRAFYEQYF
TRBJ2-7	TRBV11-3	15	CASSQGPGGDYEQYF
TRBJ1-2	TRBV13	14	CASSPPYKNYGYTF
TRBJ2-1	TRBV30	16	CAWSVPGGARYNEQFF
TRBJ1-1	TRBV28	13	CASTIYRDTEAFF
TRBJ2-7	TRBV6-2/TRBV6-3	12	CASRQGVYEQYF
TRBJ2-5	TRBV7-2	15	CASSYHPGGQETQYF
TRBJ2-3	TRBV12-3/TRBV12-4	15	CASSSSGPAGHTQYF
TRBJ2-1	TRBV4-3	17	CASSQAARPSSYNEQFF
TRBJ2-7	TRBV5-5	18	CASSLVSGRGSSSYEQYF
TRBJ1-2	TRBV9	14	CASSPDTANYGYTF
TRBJ2-5	TRBV28	15	CASSSNGLVQETQYF
TRBJ2-3	TRBV7-2	17	CASSYPQGYTSTDTQYF
TRBJ1-1	TRBV28	13	CASRGQGSTEAFF
TRBJ1-2	TRBV7-9	14	CASSLVNREDGYTF
TRBJ2-3	TRBV11-2	19	CASSSVLPGLAGGTDTQYF
TRBJ2-2	TRBV4-1	16	CASSQMGGANTGELFF
TRBJ2-7	TRBV4-2	14	CASSPGLGSYEQYF
TRBJ2-1	TRBV10-3	14	CAISADGGGNEQFF
TRBJ1-2	TRBV27	15	CASSLTHTALEGYTF
TRBJ2-1	TRBV7-7	15	CASSPGLLDGDEQFF